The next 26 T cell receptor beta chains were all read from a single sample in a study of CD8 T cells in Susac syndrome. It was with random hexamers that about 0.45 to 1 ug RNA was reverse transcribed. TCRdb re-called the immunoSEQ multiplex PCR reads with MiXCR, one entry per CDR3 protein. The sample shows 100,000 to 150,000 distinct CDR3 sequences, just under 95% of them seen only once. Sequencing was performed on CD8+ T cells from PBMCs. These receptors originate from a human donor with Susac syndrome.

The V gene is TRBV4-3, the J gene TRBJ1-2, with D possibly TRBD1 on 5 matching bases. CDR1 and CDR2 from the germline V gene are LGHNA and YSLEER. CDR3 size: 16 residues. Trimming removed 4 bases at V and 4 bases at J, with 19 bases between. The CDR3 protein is CASSPNLGGTTYGYTF. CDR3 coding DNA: TGCGCCAGCAGCCCCAACCTGGGGGGGACGACCTATGGCTACACCTTC.

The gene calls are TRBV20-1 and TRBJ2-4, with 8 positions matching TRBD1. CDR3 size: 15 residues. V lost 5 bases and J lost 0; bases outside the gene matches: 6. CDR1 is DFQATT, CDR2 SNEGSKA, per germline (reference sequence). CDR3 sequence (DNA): TGCAGTGCTCACTCGGGACAGGAAGCCAAAAACATTCAGTACTTC. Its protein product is CSAHSGQEAKNIQYF.

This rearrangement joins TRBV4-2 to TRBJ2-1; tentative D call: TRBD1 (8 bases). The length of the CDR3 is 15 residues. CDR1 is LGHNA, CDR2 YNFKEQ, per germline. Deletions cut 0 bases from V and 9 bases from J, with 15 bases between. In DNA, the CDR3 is TGTGCCAGCAGCCAAGAACAGGGGGGGGCTGTTGAGCAGTTCTTC. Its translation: CASSQEQGGAVEQFF.

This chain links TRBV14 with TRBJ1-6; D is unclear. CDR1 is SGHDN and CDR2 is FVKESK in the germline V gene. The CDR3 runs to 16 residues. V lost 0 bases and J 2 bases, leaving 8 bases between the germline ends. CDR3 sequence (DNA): TGTGCCAGCAGCCAAGATCGGCCAGCCTATAATTCACCCCTCCACTTT. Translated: CASSQDRPAYNSPLHF.

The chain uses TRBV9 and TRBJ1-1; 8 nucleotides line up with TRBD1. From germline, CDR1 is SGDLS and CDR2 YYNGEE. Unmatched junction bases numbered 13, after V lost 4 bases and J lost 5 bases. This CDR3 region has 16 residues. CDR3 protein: CASSYLGQGGETEAFF. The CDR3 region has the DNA TGTGCCAGCAGCTATCTAGGACAGGGAGGGGAAACTGAAGCTTTCTTT.

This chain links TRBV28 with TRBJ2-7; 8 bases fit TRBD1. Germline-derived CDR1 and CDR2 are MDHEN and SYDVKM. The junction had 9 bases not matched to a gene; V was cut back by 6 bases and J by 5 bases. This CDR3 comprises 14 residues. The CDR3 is CASSLGDRFDEQYF. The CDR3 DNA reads TGTGCCAGCAGCCTGGGGGACAGGTTCGACGAGCAGTACTTC. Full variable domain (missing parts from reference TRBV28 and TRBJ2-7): DVKVTQSSRYLVKRTGEKVFLECVQDMDHENMFWYRQDPGLGLRLIYFSYDVKMKEKGDIPEGYSVSREKKERFSLILESASTNQTSMYLCASSLGDRFDEQYFGPGTRLTVT.

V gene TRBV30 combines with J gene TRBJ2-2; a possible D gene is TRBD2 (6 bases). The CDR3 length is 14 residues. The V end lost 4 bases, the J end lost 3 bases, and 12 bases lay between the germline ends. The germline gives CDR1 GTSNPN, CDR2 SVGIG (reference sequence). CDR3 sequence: CAWKGRRDTGELFF. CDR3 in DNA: TGTGCCTGGAAGGGGAGGCGTGACACCGGGGAGCTGTTTTTT.

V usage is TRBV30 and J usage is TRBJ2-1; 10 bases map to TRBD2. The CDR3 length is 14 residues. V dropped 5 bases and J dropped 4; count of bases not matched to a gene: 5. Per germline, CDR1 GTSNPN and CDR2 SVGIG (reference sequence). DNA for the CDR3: TGTGCCTGGCGGACTAGCGGAAGATACAATGAGCAGTTCTTC. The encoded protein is CAWRTSGRYNEQFF.

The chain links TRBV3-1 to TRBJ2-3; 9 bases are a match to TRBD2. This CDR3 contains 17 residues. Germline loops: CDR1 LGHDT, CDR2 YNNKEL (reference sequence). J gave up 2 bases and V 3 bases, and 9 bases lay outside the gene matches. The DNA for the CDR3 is TGTGCCAGCAGCCACCTGAGCGGGAGGTCTGACACAGATACGCAGTATTTT. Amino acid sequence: CASSHLSGRSDTDTQYF.

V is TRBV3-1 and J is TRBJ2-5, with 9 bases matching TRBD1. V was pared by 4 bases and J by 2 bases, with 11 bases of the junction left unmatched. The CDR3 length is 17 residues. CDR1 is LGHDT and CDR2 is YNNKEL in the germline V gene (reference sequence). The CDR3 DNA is TGTGCCAGCAGCCGAAAGGGACAGGGAAGGGGACAAGAGACCCAGTACTTC. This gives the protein CASSRKGQGRGQETQYF.

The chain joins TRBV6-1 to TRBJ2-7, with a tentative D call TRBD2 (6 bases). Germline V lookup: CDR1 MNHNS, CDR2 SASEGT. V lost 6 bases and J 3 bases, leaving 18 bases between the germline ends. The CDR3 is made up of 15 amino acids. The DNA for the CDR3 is TGTGCCAGCAGGGTTCTGGGGACTTACTACTACGAGCAGTACTTC. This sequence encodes CASRVLGTYYYEQYF.

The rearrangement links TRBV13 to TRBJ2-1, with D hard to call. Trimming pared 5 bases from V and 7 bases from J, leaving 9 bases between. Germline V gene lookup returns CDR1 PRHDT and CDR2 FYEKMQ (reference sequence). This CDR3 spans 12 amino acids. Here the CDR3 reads CASSGLENEQFF. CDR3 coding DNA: TGTGCCAGCAGCGGTCTGGAGAATGAGCAGTTCTTC.

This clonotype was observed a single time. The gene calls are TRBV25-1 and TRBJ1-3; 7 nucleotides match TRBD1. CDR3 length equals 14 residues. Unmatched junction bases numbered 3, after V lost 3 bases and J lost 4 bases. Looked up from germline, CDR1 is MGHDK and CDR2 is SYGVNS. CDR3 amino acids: CASSETGMGNTIYF. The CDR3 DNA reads TGTGCCAGCAGTGAGACAGGGATGGGAAACACCATATATTTT.

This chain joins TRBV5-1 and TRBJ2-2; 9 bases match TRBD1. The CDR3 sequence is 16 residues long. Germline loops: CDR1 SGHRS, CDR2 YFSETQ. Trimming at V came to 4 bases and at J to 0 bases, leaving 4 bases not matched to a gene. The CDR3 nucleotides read TGCGCCAGCAGCACGTGGACAGGGGCGAACACCGGGGAGCTGTTTTTT. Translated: CASSTWTGANTGELFF.

For the CDR3, the DNA is TGTGCCAGCAGCGTAGACGCCTTAGGGGGGCCGAGCACAGATACGCAGTATTTT. Translation: CASSVDALGGPSTDTQYF. V usage is TRBV9 and J usage is TRBJ2-3; possibly TRBD1 or TRBD2 for D (6 bases each). The germline V and J ends were trimmed by 0 bases and 0 bases, with 17 bases remaining between them. This CDR3 spans 18 amino acids. The V gene's germline CDR1 is SGDLS and CDR2 YYNGEE.

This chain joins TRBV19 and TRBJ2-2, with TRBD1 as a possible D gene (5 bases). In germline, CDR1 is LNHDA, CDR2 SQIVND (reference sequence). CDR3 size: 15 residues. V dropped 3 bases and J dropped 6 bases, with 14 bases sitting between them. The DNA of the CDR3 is TGTGCCAGTAGTATGACGCTCGACAGCCCCGGGGAGCTGTTTTTT. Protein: CASSMTLDSPGELFF.

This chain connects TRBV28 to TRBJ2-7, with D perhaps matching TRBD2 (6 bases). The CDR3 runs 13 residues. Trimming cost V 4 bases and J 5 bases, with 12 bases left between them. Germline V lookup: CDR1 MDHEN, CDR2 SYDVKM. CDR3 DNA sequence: TGTGCCAGCAGTTGGGACTGGGTGGACGAGCAGTACTTC. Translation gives CASSWDWVDEQYF. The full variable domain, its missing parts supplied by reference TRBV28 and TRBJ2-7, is DVKVTQSSRYLVKRTGEKVFLECVQDMDHENMFWYRQDPGLGLRLIYFSYDVKMKEKGDIPEGYSVSREKKERFSLILESASTNQTSMYLCASSWDWVDEQYFGPGTRLTVT.

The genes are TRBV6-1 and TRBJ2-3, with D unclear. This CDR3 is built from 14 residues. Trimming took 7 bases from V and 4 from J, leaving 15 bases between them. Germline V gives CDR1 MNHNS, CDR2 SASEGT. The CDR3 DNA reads TGTGCCAGCAACTATAATCCTGCCGCAGATACGCAGTATTTT. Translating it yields CASNYNPAADTQYF.

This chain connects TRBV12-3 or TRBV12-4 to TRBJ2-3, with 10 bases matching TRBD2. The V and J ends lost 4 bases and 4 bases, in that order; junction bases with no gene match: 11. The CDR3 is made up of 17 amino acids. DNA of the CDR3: TGTGCCAGCAGTTCCCTGGGGACTAGCGCTGTCGCAGATACGCAGTATTTT. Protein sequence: CASSSLGTSAVADTQYF.

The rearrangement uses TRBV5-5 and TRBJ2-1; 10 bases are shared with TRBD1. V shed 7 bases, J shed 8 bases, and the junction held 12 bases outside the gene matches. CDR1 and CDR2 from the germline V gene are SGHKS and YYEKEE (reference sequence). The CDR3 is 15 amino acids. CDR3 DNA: TGTGCCAGCGTCGGGACAGGGGACATCGGTGATGAGCAGTTCTTC. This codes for CASVGTGDIGDEQFF.

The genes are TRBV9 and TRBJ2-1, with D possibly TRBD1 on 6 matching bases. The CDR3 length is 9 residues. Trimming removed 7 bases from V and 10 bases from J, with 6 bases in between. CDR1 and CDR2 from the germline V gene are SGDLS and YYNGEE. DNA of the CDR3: TGTGCCAGCGGGGGCGAGCAGTTCTTC. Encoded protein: CASGGEQFF.

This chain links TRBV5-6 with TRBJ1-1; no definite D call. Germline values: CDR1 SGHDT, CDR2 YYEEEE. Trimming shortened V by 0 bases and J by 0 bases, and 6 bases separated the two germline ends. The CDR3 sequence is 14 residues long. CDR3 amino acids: CASSLVQMNTEAFF. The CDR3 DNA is TGTGCCAGCAGCTTGGTACAGATGAACACTGAAGCTTTCTTT.

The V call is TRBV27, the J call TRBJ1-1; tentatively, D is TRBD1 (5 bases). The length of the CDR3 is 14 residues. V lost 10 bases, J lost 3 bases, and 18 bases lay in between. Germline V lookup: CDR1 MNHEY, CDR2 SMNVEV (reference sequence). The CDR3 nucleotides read TGTGCCACCGGGGGGAGGGGTAGGGACACTGAAGCTTTCTTT. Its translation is CATGGRGRDTEAFF.

CDR3: CASSSPGQENSPLHF. CDR3 DNA sequence: TGTGCCAGCAGTTCTCCGGGACAGGAGAATTCACCCCTCCACTTT. The V gene is TRBV27, the J gene TRBJ1-6, with TRBD1 identical over 8 bases. CDR3 length: 15 residues. The germline gives CDR1 MNHEY, CDR2 SMNVEV (reference sequence). The trim removed 4 bases at V and 7 bases at J, leaving 6 bases unmatched.

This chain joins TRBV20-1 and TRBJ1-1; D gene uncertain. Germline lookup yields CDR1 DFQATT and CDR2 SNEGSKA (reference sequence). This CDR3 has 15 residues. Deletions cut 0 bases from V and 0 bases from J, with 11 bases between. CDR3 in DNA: TGCAGTGCTAGAGAATTCACAGCGCTGAACACTGAAGCTTTCTTT. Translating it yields CSAREFTALNTEAFF.

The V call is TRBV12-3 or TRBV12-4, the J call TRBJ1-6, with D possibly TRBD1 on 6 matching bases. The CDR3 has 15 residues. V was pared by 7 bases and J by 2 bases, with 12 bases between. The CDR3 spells CASTTGSPYNSPLHF. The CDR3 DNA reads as TGTGCCAGCACCACAGGGTCCCCCTATAATTCACCCCTCCACTTT.